What follows describes a single T cell receptor beta chain. Its antigen is currently not known. No much larger clonotype is one base removed from it; base qualities were not supplied. The data were obtained in a study of blood T cell repertoires in COVID-19 (dated by TCRdb to between 2020 and 2021). General notes on the study: The collaborator samples originated in the United States, Italy and Spain and spanned the acute and convalescent phases of COVID-19. Samples were obtained from the ongoing ImmuneRACE study (first 160 participants) and from 1,200 or so subjects provided by 6 global collaborators. The prospective study material was composed of cDNA or gDNA derived from T cells, B-cell-depleted T cells, or PBMCs. The repertoires were released in a freely available public database meant as a resource for research on the immune response to SARS-CoV-2. Where available, HLA class I and class II types were obtained from metadata supplied by the sample provider rather than from assay-based typing. Nearly every sample came with metadata listing a de-identified subject ID, COVID-19 status, age in years and sex. The dataset comprised deeply sampled blood TCRbeta repertoires from subjects exposed to, actively infected with, or recovered from COVID-19.

Summary of the overall study and its limitations: Clinical and demographic metadata were provided uncurated, with the amount varying by source and participant.

The immunoSEQ Assay, a bias-controlled multiplex PCR, was used to amplify TCRbeta CDR3 regions from genomic DNA. The original methods were these. Within the assay, amplification of reference gene primers was used to estimate how many nucleated cells each sample contained. Sequence reads were collapsed and filtered to measure the absolute abundance of every unique TCRbeta CDR3 rearrangement. For each sample, productive Simpson clonality was calculated as the square root of Simpson's diversity index over productive rearrangements. Held by TCRdb, this immuneACCESS table contains in-frame sequences only and omits some clones. Under half of the omission traces to an unresolved V gene where checked; the cause of the rest is unknown. D and trimming come from the DNA, and the V and J calls and clone size come from that table. Within this sample are about 190,000 clones, with about 88% of them counted one time only. Approximately 4.5% of the sample is taken by the ten largest.

Each collaborating institution followed its own protocols to collect whole blood in K2EDTA tubes. For TCRbeta analysis, collaborator samples were shipped as frozen whole blood, as isolated PBMCs, or as DNA extracted from either sample type. The CDR3 measures 16 amino acids from cysteine to phenylalanine. Kept here is only the CDR3 DNA, which spans 48 bases and is read in frame from base 1. Based on the germline V gene, the CDR1 and CDR2 sequences are SGHDT and YYEEEE. V and J are trimmed by 7 bases and 2 bases, and the gene matches miss 10 bases of the junction. The specimen was peripheral blood. The receptor comes from a human donor in a cohort sampled during active COVID-19. This sequence uses TRBV5-6 and TRBJ2-1; 9 middle bases align to TRBD2. The CDR3 reads CASSADSGRTYNEQFF. The DNA reads TGTGCCAGCTCCGCCGATAGCGGGAGAACCTACAATGAGCAGTTCTTC.